This T cell receptor beta chain was observed in a study of metastatic and nonmetastatic thyroid tumors. Looking at the study overall: Repertoires from malignant and benign thyroid patients were compared across blood and tumor or nodule tissue.

The V end lost 8 bases, the J end lost 3 bases, and 17 bases lay between the germline ends. The V gene's germline CDR1 is SGHTA and CDR2 FQGTGA. The CDR3 length is 14 residues. With MiXCR, TCRdb called clones anew from the PCR reads. The repertoire holds about 24,000 clones, with roughly a fifth as singletons. This clone was seen repeatedly, ten times or more. Patients underwent thyroid surgery, and none had received any treatment before it. The clonotype originates from a male donor with papillary thyroid cancer or a benign thyroid nodule (not recorded which). Some clones in this sample may be carry-over from other donors' samples. The V call is TRBV7-3, the J call TRBJ2-7, with TRBD1 as a possible D gene (6 bases). The specimen sequenced was blood. CDR3 sequence (DNA): TGTGCCAGCCTAAGGGGACAAGGGTGCTACGAGCAGTACTTC. Protein sequence: CASLRGQGCYEQYF.